This passage covers 29 T cell receptor beta chains from one sample sequenced in a study of T-cell memory formation after mild COVID-19. Via MiXCR, TCRdb re-called the 5' RACE reads, giving one row per CDR3 protein. The profile shows 350,000 to 550,000 distinct CDR3 sequences, approximately 18% of them singletons. The sample comprised PBMCs or a T cell subset sorted from them (not recorded which). These receptor sequences come from a man aged 18-30 years who had mild COVID-19 (a few samples of this study predate the infection). Cell type and time point are not known.

This clonotype has just one count. The chain uses TRBV2 and TRBJ2-5; D remains ambiguous. CDR3 length: 15 amino acids. CDR1 and CDR2 from the germline V gene are SNHLY and FYNNEI. V was trimmed by 0 bases and J by 0 bases, leaving 8 bases between them. The chain's CDR3 is CASSEASQNQETQYF. CDR3 bases: TGTGCCAGCAGTGAAGCCAGTCAAAACCAAGAGACCCAGTACTTC.

The chain is built from TRBV6-6 and TRBJ1-2; 7 nucleotides match TRBD1. This CDR3 contains 14 residues. V shed 5 bases and J 8 bases; nucleotides not matched to a gene: 11. Looked up from germline, CDR1 is MNHNY and CDR2 is SVGAGI (reference sequence). The CDR3, as DNA: TGTGCCAGCAGTAGACAGGGAGTGATGGTAGGCTACACCTTC. This sequence encodes CASSRQGVMVGYTF.

The rearrangement links TRBV30 to TRBJ1-6; 7 bases map to TRBD1. The CDR3 is 13 residues long. CDR1 and CDR2 (germline): GTSNPN, SVGIG (reference sequence). Trimming cost V 4 bases and J 7 bases; bases outside gene matches: 4. CDR3 amino acids: CAWTRQGNSPLHF. In DNA form, the CDR3 reads TGTGCCTGGACCAGACAGGGAAATTCACCCCTCCACTTT.

This clonotype has a handful of counts. This sequence joins TRBV20-1 and TRBJ1-1, with D tentatively TRBD1 (6 bases). V was shortened by 3 bases and J by 3 bases, with 14 bases between the two germline ends. The CDR3 has 14 residues. Germline lookup yields CDR1 DFQATT and CDR2 SNEGSKA (reference sequence). The CDR3 here is CSASQYREDTEAFF. In nucleotides, the CDR3 is TGCAGTGCTAGTCAATACAGGGAGGACACTGAAGCTTTCTTT.

This clonotype was seen more than once but under ten times. V is TRBV9 and J is TRBJ2-3, with TRBD1 matching 8 bases. Germline CDR1 and CDR2: SGDLS and YYNGEE. The CDR3 covers 16 residues. With 3 bases clipped from V and 0 bases from J, the junction kept 6 bases outside the gene matches. CDR3: CASSDGQGPSTDTQYF. CDR3 in DNA: TGTGCCAGCAGCGATGGACAGGGCCCAAGCACAGATACGCAGTATTTT.

This chain joins TRBV7-2 and TRBJ1-5; D might be TRBD1 (5 bases). Between the trimmed V and J ends, which lost 2 bases and 3 bases, there was a span of 11 bases. CDR1 and CDR2 from the germline V gene are SGHTA and FQGNSA. This CDR3 has 15 amino acids. For the CDR3, the DNA is TGTGCCAGCAGCTTACCCGGACATAACAATCAGCCCCAGCATTTT. It specifies CASSLPGHNNQPQHF.

J is TRBJ2-1 and V is TRBV7-2; D remains unclear. The CDR3 has 13 amino acids. V shed 8 bases and J shed 9 bases, with 17 bases lying between them. Germline loops: CDR1 SGHTA, CDR2 FQGNSA. The CDR3 spells CASSPPNPREQFF. DNA for the CDR3: TGTGCCAGCTCACCCCCCAATCCCCGTGAGCAGTTCTTC.

This chain connects TRBV19 to TRBJ1-1; D is possibly TRBD1 (5 bases). The CDR3 loop spans 13 amino acids. Germline V gene data show CDR1 as LNHDA and CDR2 as SQIVND (reference sequence). Trimming took off 7 bases at V and 3 bases at J, with 12 bases between the two ends. This chain's CDR3 is CASMNRWYTEAFF. Here the CDR3 DNA reads TGTGCCAGTATGAACAGGTGGTACACTGAAGCTTTCTTT.

This clonotype was detected many times. V gene TRBV5-1 combines with J gene TRBJ2-5; D unclear. The CDR3 runs to 12 residues. Germline CDR1 and CDR2: SGHRS and YFSETQ. The V end was cut by 1 base, the J end by 1 base, with 2 bases between. Written as DNA, the CDR3 is TGCGCCAGCAGCTTGACCCAAGAGACCCAGTACTTC. This gives the protein CASSLTQETQYF.

The chain joins TRBV5-5 to TRBJ2-5; 7 bases map to TRBD1. CDR1 and CDR2 (germline): SGHKS, YYEKEE (reference sequence). With V trimmed by 5 bases and J by 0 bases, 10 bases remained unmatched. The CDR3 runs 16 residues. In DNA form, the CDR3 reads TGTGCCAGCAGAGGGGGCCCGGGACAGCACCAAGAGACCCAGTACTTC. As protein: CASRGGPGQHQETQYF.

This clonotype came up a few times. This chain joins TRBV10-3 and TRBJ1-2; D unclear. Trimming removed 10 bases at V and 1 base at J, with 7 bases between. Germline CDR1 is ENHRY and CDR2 is SYGVKD. The CDR3 is 11 amino acids. The CDR3 nucleotides read TGTGCCAGCGGAGGTAACTATGGCTACACCTTC. This gives the protein CASGGNYGYTF.

V gene TRBV14 combines with J gene TRBJ2-1; D may be TRBD1 or TRBD2 (5 bases each). V lost 3 bases and J lost 9, with 18 bases in between. The CDR3 runs to 15 residues. In germline, CDR1 is SGHDN, CDR2 FVKESK. The CDR3, as DNA: TGTGCCAGCAGCCACCTCCGGGACGCGTGGGGTGAGCAGTTCTTC. Protein product: CASSHLRDAWGEQFF.

This clonotype occurred many times. Its ends do not fully match the called genes, so a read error is possible. The V and J genes are TRBV7-7 and TRBJ2-2; no reliable D call. Germline CDR1 is SSHAT and CDR2 is FNYEAQ (reference sequence). The CDR3 extends over 12 amino acids. DNA for the CDR3: TGTGCTAGCAGCTTCGTTGGCGGGGAGCTGTTTTTT. It codes for CASSFVGGELFF.

The chain has TRBV4-3 and TRBJ2-5; 9 nucleotides agree with TRBD1. V was pared by 3 bases and J by 0 bases, with 2 bases of the junction left unmatched. Germline loops: CDR1 LGHNA, CDR2 YSLEER. The CDR3 runs 15 residues. The CDR3 DNA sequence: TGCGCCAGCAGCCACGGACAGGGGTACCAAGAGACCCAGTACTTC. Its protein is CASSHGQGYQETQYF.

This clonotype occurred a few times. This rearrangement joins TRBV29-1 to TRBJ2-5, with 14 bases aligning to TRBD2. Unmatched junction bases numbered 9, after V lost 7 bases and J lost 5 bases. Per germline, CDR1 SQVTM and CDR2 ANQGSEA. The CDR3 runs 15 residues. CDR3 sequence: CSAETSGGARETQYF. The CDR3, as DNA: TGCAGCGCCGAGACTAGCGGGGGGGCACGGGAGACCCAGTACTTC.

The rearrangement uses TRBV18 and TRBJ2-1; 7 bases line up with TRBD2. Per germline, CDR1 KGHSH and CDR2 LQKENI. CDR3 length: 15 amino acids. V was pared by 2 bases and J by 0 bases, with 1 base of the junction left unmatched. The DNA for the CDR3 is TGTGCCAGCTCACCAGGGGGGGTCTCCTACAATGAGCAGTTCTTC. Its translation: CASSPGGVSYNEQFF.

This clonotype appeared a few times. The rearrangement links TRBV7-2 to TRBJ2-5; a weak D match, TRBD2 (5 bases). Per germline, CDR1 SGHTA and CDR2 FQGNSA. The CDR3 consists of 12 residues. The V end lost 6 bases, the J end lost 2 bases, and 7 bases lay between the germline ends. The CDR3 bases are TGTGCCAGCAGGGAGGTACAAGAGACCCAGTACTTC. As protein: CASREVQETQYF.

This chain joins TRBV29-1 and TRBJ2-1, with 9 bases that match TRBD1. The CDR3 is 15 amino acids. With 2 bases clipped from V and 6 bases from J, the junction kept 8 bases outside the gene matches. CDR1 is SQVTM and CDR2 is ANQGSEA in the germline V gene. CDR3 DNA sequence: TGCAGCGTTGAACAGGGGGACAGGGTAGGCAATGAGCAGTTCTTC. Translation gives CSVEQGDRVGNEQFF.

There are many counts of this clonotype. This chain connects TRBV12-3 or TRBV12-4 to TRBJ2-3; 14 positions agree with TRBD2. The CDR3 spans 16 residues. The V and J ends lost 5 bases and 4 bases, in that order; junction bases with no gene match: 5. The CDR3 region is CASSATSGGDPDTQYF. Here the CDR3 DNA reads TGTGCCAGCAGTGCGACTAGCGGGGGGGATCCAGATACGCAGTATTTT.

This clonotype was counted between two and nine times. The J gene is TRBJ2-7, the V gene TRBV6-1, with no clear D. Per germline, CDR1 MNHNS and CDR2 SASEGT. This CDR3 has 13 amino acids. V gave up 4 bases and J gave up 2 bases, with 9 bases separating them. The CDR3 nucleotides read TGTGCCAGCAGTGTGCGAGGACCCTACGAGCAGTACGTC. This encodes CASSVRGPYEQYV.

This clonotype was seen ten or more times. The CDR3 DNA reads TGCAGTGCTAGAGATCCGGCAGGGCTGGGGCAGTACTTC. Its protein is CSARDPAGLGQYF. The chain has TRBV20-1 and TRBJ2-7; TRBD1 might be the D (5 bases). The V end lost 0 bases, the J end lost 9 bases, and 15 bases lay between the germline ends. From germline, CDR1 is DFQATT and CDR2 SNEGSKA (reference sequence). The CDR3 runs 13 residues.

This clonotype was seen only a few times. The chain recombines TRBV4-1 with TRBJ1-2; 7 bases are shared with TRBD1. The germline V gene encodes CDR1 MGHRA and CDR2 YSYEKL. CDR3 length: 18 residues. V shed 5 bases and J 0 bases; nucleotides not matched to a gene: 15. The CDR3 sequence: CASSGGFWRDRANYGYTF. In nucleotides, the CDR3 is TGCGCCAGCAGCGGTGGATTTTGGAGGGACAGAGCTAACTATGGCTACACCTTC.

The rearrangement joins TRBV7-2 to TRBJ2-3; tentatively, D is TRBD1 (5 bases). Trimming took off 3 bases at V and 11 bases at J, with 15 bases between the two ends. The CDR3 loop spans 13 amino acids. Germline assignment: CDR1 SGHTA and CDR2 FQGNSA. The CDR3 DNA is TGTGCCAGCAGCTTGCCACAGGCACCGAAGCAGTATTTT. Its translation is CASSLPQAPKQYF.

The chain carries TRBV6-2 or TRBV6-3 and TRBJ2-2, with 7 positions matching TRBD2. The CDR3 is made up of 17 amino acids. After removal of 2 bases from V and 2 bases from J, the junction contained 8 bases not matched to a gene. Germline-derived CDR1 and CDR2 are MNHEY and SVGEGT. CDR3 bases: TGTGCCAGCAGTTACAGTGTAGCGGGCCGCAACACCGGGGAGCTGTTTTTT. It yields the protein CASSYSVAGRNTGELFF.

The V gene is TRBV5-1, the J gene TRBJ1-2, with 7 positions matching TRBD1. The V gene's germline CDR1 is SGHRS and CDR2 YFSETQ. Trimming at V came to 4 bases and at J to 3 bases, leaving 12 bases not matched to a gene. The CDR3 length is 16 residues. The chain's CDR3 is CASSTTGDSADYGYTF. The CDR3 DNA reads TGCGCCAGCAGCACTACAGGGGACTCGGCGGACTATGGCTACACCTTC.

V gene TRBV10-1 combines with J gene TRBJ2-4; weak D call: TRBD2 (5 bases). Germline-derived CDR1 and CDR2 are WNHNN and SYGVQD (reference sequence). V was cut by 3 bases and J by 0 bases, with 12 bases left in between. The CDR3 spans 16 residues. CDR3 in DNA: TGCGCCAGCAGTGATACTCGCCGGGGAGCCAAAAACATTCAGTACTTC. Protein sequence: CASSDTRRGAKNIQYF.

Here the CDR3 reads CSAEKGMGTGELFF. CDR3 DNA sequence: TGCAGTGCTGAGAAAGGGATGGGCACCGGGGAGCTGTTTTTT. The rearrangement uses TRBV20-1 and TRBJ2-2; D remains unclear. Trimming left V 5 bases short and J 4 bases short, with 14 bases between. Per the germline V gene, CDR1 is DFQATT and CDR2 is SNEGSKA (reference sequence). The CDR3 loop spans 14 amino acids.

The chain employs TRBV15 and TRBJ1-5; maybe TRBD1 (6 bases). CDR1 is LNHNV and CDR2 is YYDKDF in the germline V gene (reference sequence). V lost 3 bases and J lost 7, with 16 bases in between. This CDR3 has 15 residues. The CDR3, as DNA: TGTGCCACCAGCAGCCACGTCGGACAGTCCCAGCCCCAGCATTTT. This codes for CATSSHVGQSQPQHF.

The chain has TRBV5-1 and TRBJ1-5, with a weak D call TRBD1 (6 bases). The CDR3 spans 16 residues. V dropped 4 bases and J dropped 5 bases, with 19 bases sitting between them. Germline assignment: CDR1 SGHRS and CDR2 YFSETQ. The CDR3 region is CASSPGSGASDQPQHF. CDR3 DNA sequence: TGCGCCAGCAGCCCCGGCTCGGGGGCGTCCGATCAGCCCCAGCATTTT. Complete variable domain (other parts from reference TRBV5-1 and TRBJ1-5): KAGVTQTPRYLIKTRGQQVTLSCSPISGHRSVSWYQQTPGQGLQFLFEYFSETQRNKGNFPGRFSGRQFSNSRSEMNVSTLELGDSALYLCASSPGSGASDQPQHFGDGTRLSIL.